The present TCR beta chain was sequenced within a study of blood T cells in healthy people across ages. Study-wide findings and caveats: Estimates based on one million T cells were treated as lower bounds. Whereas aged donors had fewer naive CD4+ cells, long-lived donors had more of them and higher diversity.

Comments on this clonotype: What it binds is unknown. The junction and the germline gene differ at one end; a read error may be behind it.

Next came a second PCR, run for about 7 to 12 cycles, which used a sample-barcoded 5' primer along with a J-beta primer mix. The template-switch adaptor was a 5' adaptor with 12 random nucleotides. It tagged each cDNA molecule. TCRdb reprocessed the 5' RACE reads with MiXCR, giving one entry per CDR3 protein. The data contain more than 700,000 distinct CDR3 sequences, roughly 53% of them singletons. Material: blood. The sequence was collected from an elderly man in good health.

The CDR3 sequence is CVSRGGYRASNSPLHF. Written as DNA, the CDR3 is TGTGTCAGCAGAGGGGGCTACAGGGCCTCTAATTCACCCCTCCACTTT. The chain joins TRBV27 to TRBJ1-6; 7 nucleotides align to TRBD1. The length of the CDR3 is 16 residues. Germline V gene sequence: CDR1 MNHEY, CDR2 SMNVEV (reference sequence).